The 2 T cell receptor beta chains reported below all come from one sample, sequenced in a study of blood T cell repertoires in COVID-19. Some clones are missing from TCRdb's copy, which holds only in-frame ones; the method was immunoSEQ multiplex PCR. The sample lists 60,000 to 70,000 clones, around 85% occurring once. Specimen: peripheral blood. Receptor source: a woman aged 65 to 85 with acute or convalescent COVID-19.

V gene TRBV5-1 combines with J gene TRBJ1-1; D is possibly TRBD1 (5 bases). This CDR3 comprises 14 residues. Trimming cost V 0 bases and J 4 bases, with 10 bases left between them. The germline V gene has CDR1 SGHRS and CDR2 YFSETQ. CDR3 amino acids: CASSLGLGGTEAFF. CDR3 sequence (DNA): TGCGCCAGCAGCTTGGGTCTCGGGGGCACTGAAGCTTTCTTT. The full variable domain, in which reference TRBV5-1 and TRBJ1-1 provide the parts outside the CDR3, is KAGVTQTPRYLIKTRGQQVTLSCSPISGHRSVSWYQQTPGQGLQFLFEYFSETQRNKGNFPGRFSGRQFSNSRSEMNVSTLELGDSALYLCASSLGLGGTEAFFGQGTRLTVV.

This clone was counted once. The chain employs TRBV18 and TRBJ1-2; 8 bases line up with TRBD1. Losses at the gene ends were 2 bases for V and 8 bases for J; bases not matched to a gene: 7. The CDR3 sequence is 14 residues long. Germline assignment: CDR1 KGHSH and CDR2 LQKENI. For the CDR3, the DNA is TGTGCCAGCTCACCAGTGACAGGGGATAGAGGCTACACCTTC. Translating it yields CASSPVTGDRGYTF.